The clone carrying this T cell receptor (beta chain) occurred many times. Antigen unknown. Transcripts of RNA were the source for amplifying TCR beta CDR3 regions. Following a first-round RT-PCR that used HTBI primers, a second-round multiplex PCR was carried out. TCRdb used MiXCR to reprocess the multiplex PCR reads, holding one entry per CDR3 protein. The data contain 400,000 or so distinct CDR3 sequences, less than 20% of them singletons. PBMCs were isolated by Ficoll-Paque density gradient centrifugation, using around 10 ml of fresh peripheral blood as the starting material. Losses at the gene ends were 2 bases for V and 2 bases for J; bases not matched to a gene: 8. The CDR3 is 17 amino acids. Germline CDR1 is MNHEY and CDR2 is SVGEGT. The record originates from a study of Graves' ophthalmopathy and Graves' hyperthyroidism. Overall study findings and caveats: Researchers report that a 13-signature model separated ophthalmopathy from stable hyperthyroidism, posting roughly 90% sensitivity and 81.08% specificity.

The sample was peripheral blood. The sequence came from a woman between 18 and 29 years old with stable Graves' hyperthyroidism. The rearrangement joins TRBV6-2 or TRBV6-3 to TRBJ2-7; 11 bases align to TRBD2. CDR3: CASSYQPQTSGAYEQYF. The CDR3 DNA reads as TGTGCCAGCAGTTACCAACCCCAGACTAGCGGGGCCTACGAGCAGTACTTC.